Below, 29 T cell receptor beta chains from the same sample are listed, as sequenced in a study of blood T cell repertoires in COVID-19. Generated by immunoSEQ multiplex PCR, the TCRdb table keeps only in-frame clones and is missing some. Of tens of thousands of clones in the sample, approximately 67% are singletons; the top ten hold 17%. The sample comprised peripheral blood. These TCRs come from a human donor in a cohort sampled during active COVID-19.

V and J are TRBV9 and TRBJ2-1; 9 bases fit TRBD2. This CDR3 comprises 15 residues. V lost 3 bases, J lost 8 bases, and 9 bases stayed unmatched. Germline V lookup: CDR1 SGDLS, CDR2 YYNGEE. Here the CDR3 reads CASSAGTSSVDEQFF. CDR3 nucleotides: TGTGCCAGCAGCGCCGGGACTAGCAGCGTGGATGAGCAGTTCTTC.

This chain links TRBV4-1 with TRBJ2-2; D remains unclear. Germline assignment: CDR1 MGHRA and CDR2 YSYEKL. The CDR3 has 14 residues. The V end lost 4 bases, the J end lost 5 bases, and 11 bases lay between the germline ends. CDR3 in amino acids: CASSPRSGTGELFF. The CDR3 DNA sequence: TGCGCCAGCAGCCCAAGGAGTGGGACCGGGGAGCTGTTTTTT.

The chain uses TRBV5-1 and TRBJ2-7, with TRBD2 matching 12 bases. The germline gives CDR1 SGHRS, CDR2 YFSETQ. Trimming cost V 4 bases and J 0 bases; bases outside gene matches: 11. The CDR3 consists of 18 residues. The DNA for the CDR3 is TGCGCCAGCAGCAATGGGGTACTAGCGGGAGGCAGCTCCTACGAGCAGTACTTC. Translated: CASSNGVLAGGSSYEQYF.

In this sample, this clone turned up a few times. The J gene is TRBJ2-7, the V gene TRBV18; tentative D call: TRBD1 (6 bases). Germline lookup yields CDR1 KGHSH and CDR2 LQKENI. The V and J ends lost 4 bases and 2 bases respectively, with 12 bases between them. CDR3 length: 14 residues. The CDR3 here is CASSLGQPTYEQYF. CDR3 in DNA: TGTGCCAGCTCACTTGGACAGCCTACCTACGAGCAGTACTTC.

The chain recombines TRBV9 with TRBJ2-6; D is unresolved. V was cut by 4 bases and J by 4 bases, with 12 bases left in between. The germline CDR1 and CDR2 sequences are SGDLS and YYNGEE. This CDR3 spans 15 amino acids. In DNA, the CDR3 is TGTGCCAGCAGCTATGTATCCTCGGGGGCCAACGTCCTGACTTTC. Its protein product is CASSYVSSGANVLTF.

The chain links TRBV4-1 to TRBJ1-1; 11 bases match TRBD1. The germline V gene encodes CDR1 MGHRA and CDR2 YSYEKL. The CDR3 contains 17 residues. V gave up 7 bases and J gave up 1 base; unmatched junction bases: 11. The CDR3 DNA reads as TGCGCCAGCAACATGAGAGGGACAGGGGGTGGGAACACTGAAGCTTTCTTT. Amino acids: CASNMRGTGGGNTEAFF.

This chain joins TRBV5-1 and TRBJ2-7, with 7 bases identical to TRBD2. CDR1 is SGHRS, CDR2 YFSETQ, per germline. V trimming: 1 base; J trimming: 7 bases; junction bases outside the gene matches: 5. The CDR3 extends over 13 amino acids. CDR3 in DNA: TGCGCCAGCAGCTTGCGGGGGGACTCAGAGCAGTACTTC. This codes for CASSLRGDSEQYF.

The chain recombines TRBV4-1 with TRBJ2-1, with 7 bases that match TRBD2. Germline trimming cut 1 base from V and 13 bases from J; bases unmatched to any gene: 4. CDR3 length: 12 amino acids. Germline V CDR1 and CDR2: MGHRA, YSYEKL. The CDR3 sequence: CASSQVTGGQFF. CDR3 DNA: TGCGCCAGCAGCCAAGTCACGGGAGGCCAGTTCTTC.

The chain couples TRBV4-3 to TRBJ1-2, with D unclear. V lost 0 bases, J lost 2 bases, and 10 bases lay in between. In germline, CDR1 is LGHNA, CDR2 YSLEER. The CDR3 contains 15 residues. The CDR3 bases are TGCGCCAGCAGCCAAGAGGTGCGGGCAAACTATGGCTACACCTTC. Translation gives CASSQEVRANYGYTF.

V gene TRBV7-9 combines with J gene TRBJ2-1; TRBD2 matches 13 bases. Germline values: CDR1 SEHNR, CDR2 FQNEAQ (reference sequence). J gave up 7 bases and V 4 bases, and 13 bases lay outside the gene matches. The CDR3 covers 18 residues. The CDR3 DNA reads TGTGCCAGCAGCTCCCTAGCCCGGTGGACTAGCGGGAGTAATGAGCAGTTCTTC. It translates to CASSSLARWTSGSNEQFF.

The chain joins TRBV4-1 to TRBJ1-1; the match to TRBD1 covers 10 bases. This CDR3 region has 15 residues. The V segment lost 2 bases and the J segment 6 bases; nucleotides outside the gene matches: 6. Germline-derived CDR1 and CDR2 are MGHRA and YSYEKL. CDR3 bases: TGCGCCAGCAGCCAAATGGGACAGGGGTTGGCTGAAGCTTTCTTT. As protein: CASSQMGQGLAEAFF.

CDR3 DNA: TGTGCCAGCAGCCCCCAACCCGGGAGGACCCAGTACTTC. It specifies CASSPQPGRTQYF. The chain joins TRBV12-3 or TRBV12-4 to TRBJ2-5; a possible D gene is TRBD2 (6 bases). CDR3 length: 13 amino acids. Trimming took off 6 bases at V and 7 bases at J, with 15 bases between the two ends.

The chain carries TRBV19 and TRBJ1-6; 9 bases align to TRBD1. Looked up from germline, CDR1 is LNHDA and CDR2 is SQIVND (reference sequence). Germline trimming cut 5 bases from V and 5 bases from J; bases unmatched to any gene: 4. CDR3 length: 15 amino acids. The CDR3 DNA reads as TGTGCCAGTAGTCCTCGACAGGGGGATAATTCACCCCTCCACTTT. Translated, it gives CASSPRQGDNSPLHF.

This clone occurred a few times. Other DNA sequences in the same sample also yield this CDR3. The rearrangement uses TRBV11-2 and TRBJ1-6; D remains unclear. V was trimmed by 1 base and J by 7 bases, leaving 8 bases between them. This CDR3 has 14 residues. Germline loops: CDR1 SGHAT, CDR2 FQNNGV. The DNA of the CDR3 is TGTGCCAGCAGCTTAGGAGCTTACAATTCACCCCTCCACTTT. Translated: CASSLGAYNSPLHF.

The chain carries TRBV11-1 and TRBJ2-3, with 12 bases identical to TRBD2. V was clipped by 8 bases and J by 2 bases; unmatched bases: 8. Germline V lookup: CDR1 SGHAT, CDR2 FQDESV (reference sequence). The CDR3 consists of 16 residues. CDR3 in DNA: TGTGCCAGCCTCCGAGCTAGCGGGGGGGTCACAGATACGCAGTATTTT. Translated: CASLRASGGVTDTQYF.

This chain uses TRBV27 with TRBJ1-1; D not resolved. Germline-derived CDR1 and CDR2 are MNHEY and SMNVEV (reference sequence). V was trimmed by 2 bases and J by 5 bases, leaving 9 bases between them. The CDR3 extends over 13 amino acids. CDR3 residues: CASSLTGGTEAFF. In nucleotides, the CDR3 is TGTGCCAGCAGTTTAACCGGAGGGACTGAAGCTTTCTTT.

This chain uses TRBV12-3 or TRBV12-4 with TRBJ1-1, with 7 bases aligning to TRBD1. The length of the CDR3 is 12 residues. V gave up 7 bases and J gave up 3 bases; unmatched junction bases: 2. CDR3 nucleotides: TGTGCCAGCAATGACAGGGACACTGAAGCTTTCTTT. Translation gives CASNDRDTEAFF.

This clone was counted between two and nine times. This chain joins TRBV2 and TRBJ1-1; D is unresolved. CDR1 is SNHLY, CDR2 FYNNEI, per germline. There are 14 residues in the CDR3. The V and J ends lost 1 base and 4 bases respectively, with 10 bases between them. This CDR3 is CASSEERGSTEAFF. CDR3 nucleotide sequence: TGTGCCAGCAGTGAAGAGCGAGGGAGCACTGAAGCTTTCTTT.

The chain joins TRBV24-1 to TRBJ2-1, with TRBD2 as a possible D gene (6 bases). The V and J ends lost 5 bases and 1 base respectively, with 8 bases between them. The CDR3 covers 14 residues. Germline-derived CDR1 and CDR2 are KGHDR and SFDVKD. In DNA, the CDR3 is TGTGCCACCAGTGGTCGGGGGTCCTACAATGAGCAGTTCTTC. This encodes CATSGRGSYNEQFF.

The chain couples TRBV5-4 to TRBJ2-7; 9 bases are shared with TRBD2. CDR1 is SGHNT and CDR2 is YYREEE in the germline V gene (reference sequence). The V and J ends lost 0 bases and 5 bases, in that order; junction bases with no gene match: 6. The CDR3 runs 15 residues. The CDR3 sequence is CASSLEGGGAHEQYF. For the CDR3, the DNA is TGTGCCAGCAGCTTGGAGGGCGGGGGGGCCCACGAGCAGTACTTC.

V is TRBV28 and J is TRBJ2-1, with a weak D call TRBD1 (5 bases). Germline-derived CDR1 and CDR2 are MDHEN and SYDVKM. The ends were cut back, 0 bases at V and 7 bases at J, with 22 bases in the middle. The CDR3 is 18 amino acids. Written as DNA, the CDR3 is TGTGCCAGCAGTTTATGGGGTATCAGGAGAAAAAAGGGGAATGAGCAGTTCTTC. It yields the protein CASSLWGIRRKKGNEQFF.

The CDR3 DNA is TGTGCCAGTAGTTTGGCTAGCGGAGCCTACAATGAGCAGTTCTTC. Residues: CASSLASGAYNEQFF. This chain uses TRBV19 with TRBJ2-1; 7 positions match TRBD2. Germline trimming cut 5 bases from V and 2 bases from J; bases unmatched to any gene: 6. Germline V gene data show CDR1 as LNHDA and CDR2 as SQIVND (reference sequence). The CDR3 extends over 15 amino acids.

This chain joins TRBV11-2 and TRBJ2-7, with TRBD1 as a possible D gene (5 bases). CDR1 is SGHAT and CDR2 is FQNNGV in the germline V gene. The CDR3 length is 14 residues. Trimming left V 4 bases short and J 3 bases short, with 13 bases between. CDR3 nucleotides: TGTGCCAGCAGCTCCAACAGGCATCGCTACGAGCAGTACTTC. This gives the protein CASSSNRHRYEQYF.

The chain joins TRBV5-3 to TRBJ1-6; 7 bases line up with TRBD1. TRBV5-3 is labeled an ORF, and its function is uncertain. The CDR3 spans 17 residues. J lost 1 base, V lost 4 bases, and 8 bases had no gene match. The CDR3 DNA sequence: TGTGCCAGAAGCCCCCCCGAGGGGGCTTCCTATAATTCACCCCTCCACTTT. Its protein product is CARSPPEGASYNSPLHF.

V usage is TRBV27 and J usage is TRBJ1-1; TRBD1 agrees at 9 bases. Trimming at V came to 5 bases and at J to 6 bases, leaving 7 bases not matched to a gene. The CDR3 consists of 14 residues. Germline V gene sequence: CDR1 MNHEY, CDR2 SMNVEV (reference sequence). Here the CDR3 DNA reads TGTGCCAGCAGTCTAACCGGGACAGGGCCTGAAGCTTTCTTT. Translating it yields CASSLTGTGPEAFF.

This chain connects TRBV7-2 to TRBJ2-1, with D uncertain. V was cut by 1 base and J by 4 bases, with 5 bases left in between. This CDR3 has 13 residues. In germline, CDR1 is SGHTA, CDR2 FQGNSA. CDR3 DNA sequence: TGTGCCAGCAGCTTAGTCAATTACAATGAGCAGTTCTTC. It encodes CASSLVNYNEQFF.

The chain combines TRBV3-1 (or the pseudogene TRBV3-2) with TRBJ1-2, with 10 bases aligning to TRBD1. CDR3 length: 15 residues. Germline CDR1 reads LGHDT; CDR2 reads YNNKEL (reference sequence). J was trimmed by 6 bases and V by 4 bases; bases with no gene match: 8. The CDR3 spells CASSRPGQGMHGYTF. CDR3 bases: TGTGCCAGCAGCCGACCGGGACAGGGGATGCATGGCTACACCTTC.

This clone was observed a few times. The rearrangement uses TRBV5-4 and TRBJ2-3; 10 bases are shared with TRBD2. The CDR3 extends over 16 amino acids. V dropped 4 bases and J dropped 5; count of bases not matched to a gene: 10. Germline V gene data show CDR1 as SGHNT and CDR2 as YYREEE (reference sequence). Written as DNA, the CDR3 is TGTGCCAGCAGCACCCCTAGCGGGGGTAGAAGAGATACGCAGTATTTT. This translates into CASSTPSGGRRDTQYF.

The chain has TRBV5-1 and TRBJ1-1, with no clear D. From germline, CDR1 is SGHRS and CDR2 YFSETQ. The V and J ends lost 6 bases and 2 bases respectively, with 8 bases between them. The CDR3 covers 12 residues. The CDR3 DNA reads TGCGCCAGCACGGTCGGTAACACTGAAGCTTTCTTT. Protein sequence: CASTVGNTEAFF.